The clone carrying this T cell receptor beta chain was counted once. Measured with immunoSEQ multiplex PCR; TCRdb has only the in-frame clones, and not every one. The table lists roughly 890,000 clones, about 92% of them singletons. With V trimmed by 10 bases and J by 7 bases, 9 bases remained unmatched. Germline V gene lookup returns CDR1 SNHLY and CDR2 FYNNEI. The CDR3 sequence is 15 residues long. The data derive from a study of shared clonotypes between healthy human individuals. Naive CD8 cells comprised CD45RO-negative, CCR7-positively selected cells, excluding terminally differentiated effector memory CD45RA+ cells.

The chain combines TRBV2 with TRBJ2-2, with 13 bases lining up with TRBD2. The source material was naive CD8+ T cells sorted from blood. The sequence came from a man aged 25 to 40 in good health. The CDR3 loop is CATGLAGRKNGELFF. The CDR3 DNA reads TGTGCCACGGGACTAGCGGGAAGGAAGAACGGGGAGCTGTTTTTT.